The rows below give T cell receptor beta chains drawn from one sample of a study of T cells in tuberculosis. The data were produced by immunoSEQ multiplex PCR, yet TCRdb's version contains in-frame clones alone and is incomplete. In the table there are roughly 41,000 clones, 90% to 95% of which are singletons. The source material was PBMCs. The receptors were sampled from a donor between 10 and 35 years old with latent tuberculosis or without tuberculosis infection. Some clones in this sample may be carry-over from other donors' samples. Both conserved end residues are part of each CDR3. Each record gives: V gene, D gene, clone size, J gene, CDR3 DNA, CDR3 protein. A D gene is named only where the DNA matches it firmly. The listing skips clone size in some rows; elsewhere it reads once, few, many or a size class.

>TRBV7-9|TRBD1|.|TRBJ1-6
TGTGCCAGCAAATGGACAGGGGCGGATTCACCCCTCCACTTT
CASKWTGADSPLHF
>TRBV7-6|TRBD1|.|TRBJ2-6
TGTGCCAGCAGCTTAGAACAGGGGATCGGCAACTCTGGGGCCAACGTCCTGACTTTC
CASSLEQGIGNSGANVLTF
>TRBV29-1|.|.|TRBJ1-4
TGCAGCGTTGAAGTCCAGCAGGGGGAAAAACTGTTTTTT
CSVEVQQGEKLFF
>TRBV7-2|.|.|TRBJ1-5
TGTGCCAGCACAACTGCGGGATCAGGCAATCAGCCCCAGCATTTT
CASTTAGSGNQPQHF
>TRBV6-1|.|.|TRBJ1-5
TGTGCCAGCAGTGAAGGTCGGAGCAATCAGCCCCAGCATTTT
CASSEGRSNQPQHF
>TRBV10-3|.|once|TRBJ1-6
TGTGCCATCAGCACGGGATCTTTGTTTTCACCCCTCCACTTT
CAISTGSLFSPLHF
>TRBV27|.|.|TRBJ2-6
TGTGCCAGCAGTTTATCCGGTGGGCCTCTGGGGGCCAACGTCCTGACTTTC
CASSLSGGPLGANVLTF
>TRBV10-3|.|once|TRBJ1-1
TGTGCCATCAGCCGTGAAACCAGGGGCACTGAAGCTTTCTTT
CAISRETRGTEAFF
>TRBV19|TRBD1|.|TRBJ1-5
TGTGCCAGTAGTGGGGGGACAGGGACGATAAGCAAAGGCAATCAGCCCCAGCATTTT
CASSGGTGTISKGNQPQHF
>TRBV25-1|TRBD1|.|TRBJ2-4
TGTGCCAGCAGTGATTCGGGACAGCCCAAAAACATTCAGTACTTC
CASSDSGQPKNIQYF
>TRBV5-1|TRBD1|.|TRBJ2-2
TGCGCCAGCAGCTTCCGGACAGGGGGAGCGGGGGAGCTGTTTTTT
CASSFRTGGAGELFF
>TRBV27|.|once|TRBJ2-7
TGTGCCAGCAGTTTTCCCTCCTCAGGGGGGACCCTCTACGAGCAGTACTTC
CASSFPSSGGTLYEQYF
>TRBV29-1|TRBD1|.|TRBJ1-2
TGCAGCGTTCCAGGACAGGGCTATGGCTACACCTTC
CSVPGQGYGYTF